Below, one T cell receptor beta chain is given with its context. The entry originates in a study of T cell changes during pregnancy in multiple sclerosis. Clones were read by immunoSEQ multiplex PCR, and TCRdb kept only the in-frame ones, dropping some. The repertoire holds approximately 63,000 clones, with 85% to 95% as singletons. Per the germline V gene, CDR1 is MNHEY and CDR2 is SMNVEV (reference sequence). V lost 3 bases, J lost 2 bases, and 10 bases lay in between. The CDR3 extends over 15 amino acids. The genes are TRBV27 and TRBJ2-2, with a weak D call TRBD1 (5 bases). The sample was peripheral blood, taken in the third trimester of pregnancy. The TCR sequence derives from a female donor in good health, enrolled as a control in a pregnancy study. CDR3 in DNA: TGTGCCAGCAGTTTGGTGCAGGGTAACACCGGGGAGCTGTTTTTT. This sequence encodes CASSLVQGNTGELFF.